Listed here are 27 T cell receptor beta chains from one sample, sequenced in a study of shared clonotypes between healthy human individuals (TCRdb year 2020). Library preparation used the immunoSEQ multiplex PCR assay. TCRdb took this table from immuneACCESS and kept in-frame rearrangements with V and J called. Such tables lack part of the clones; where checked against another copy, unresolved V genes explain under half of the gap, and the rest is unexplained. This sample lists 2 million to 2.5 million clones; 95% were detected once. Around 0.13% of the sample rests with the top ten. Sequences were obtained from naive CD4+ T cells sorted from blood. Explained via the paper, the cell subset or site label denotes: CD45RA+ positively selected. These receptors all stem from a man in his late teens or twenties in good health.

V and J are TRBV2 and TRBJ1-5; TRBD1 is a possible D gene (5 bases). The CDR3 runs 13 residues. Trimming took off 2 bases at V and 6 bases at J, with 8 bases between the two ends. Germline CDR1 and CDR2: SNHLY and FYNNEI. The DNA of the CDR3 is TGTGCCAGCAGTGAAATAGGGGCTCAGCCCCAGCATTTT. It encodes CASSEIGAQPQHF. Full variable domain (outside the CDR3, taken from reference TRBV2 and TRBJ1-5): EPEVTQTPSHQVTQMGQEVILRCVPISNHLYFYWYRQILGQKVEFLVSFYNNEISEKSEIFDDQFSVERPDGSNFTLKIRSTKLEDSAMYFCASSEIGAQPQHFGDGTRLSIL.

The CDR3 sequence: CASSLAGDPFMAPLHF. The CDR3 DNA reads TGCGCCAGCAGCTTGGCCGGAGACCCGTTCATGGCACCCCTCCACTTT. The rearrangement links TRBV5-1 to TRBJ1-6, with unresolved D. V was trimmed by 0 bases and J by 11 bases, leaving 18 bases between them. The CDR3 length is 16 residues. Germline V lookup: CDR1 SGHRS, CDR2 YFSETQ.

This sequence joins TRBV7-2 and TRBJ2-2, with D uncertain. CDR3 length: 14 amino acids. From germline, CDR1 is SGHTA and CDR2 FQGNSA. V lost 4 bases and J lost 8, with 14 bases in between. Here the CDR3 reads CASSSRLAAGELFF. The CDR3 nucleotides read TGTGCCAGCAGCTCTCGTTTGGCCGCGGGGGAGCTGTTTTTT.

The genes are TRBV7-2 and TRBJ2-3; D gene unclear. V gave up 5 bases and J gave up 9 bases, with 9 bases separating them. This CDR3 is built from 11 residues. Germline CDR1 is SGHTA and CDR2 is FQGNSA. The CDR3 spells CASSPGATQYF. The CDR3, as DNA: TGTGCCAGCAGCCCAGGCGCGACGCAGTATTTT.

The chain recombines TRBV30 with TRBJ2-6, with D unclear. Germline assignment: CDR1 GTSNPN and CDR2 SVGIG (reference sequence). Trimming shortened V by 0 bases and J by 3 bases, and 9 bases separated the two germline ends. This CDR3 is built from 15 residues. In DNA form, the CDR3 reads TGTGCCTGGAGTGTACGAGCGCGTGGGGCCAACGTCCTGACTTTC. This gives the protein CAWSVRARGANVLTF.

The count of this clone is one. This chain links TRBV30 with TRBJ1-1; D remains unclear. The CDR3 spans 15 residues. The V gene's germline CDR1 is GTSNPN and CDR2 SVGIG (reference sequence). V dropped 3 bases and J dropped 8 bases, with 22 bases sitting between them. Here the CDR3 reads CAWSVLSAAGIEAFF. In DNA form, the CDR3 reads TGTGCCTGGAGCGTATTGTCAGCGGCAGGCATAGAAGCTTTCTTT. The full variable domain, rest sourced from reference TRBV30 and TRBJ1-1, is SQTIHQWPATLVQPVGSPLSLECTVEGTSNPNLYWYRQAAGRGLQLLFYSVGIGQISSEVPQNLSASRPQDRQFILSSKKLLLSDSGFYLCAWSVLSAAGIEAFFGQGTRLTVV.

A word on this clone: A much larger clone lies a single base off, so this may be a read error. V is TRBV7-3 and J is TRBJ2-3; D ambiguous. The CDR3 has 12 residues. Germline V CDR1 and CDR2: SGHTA, FQGTGA. The V end was cut by 2 bases, the J end by 4 bases, with 4 bases between. CDR3 amino acids: CASSLGADTQYF. The CDR3 nucleotides are TGTGCCAGCAGCTTAGGGGCAGATACGCAGTATTTT.

This chain uses TRBV5-1 with TRBJ2-5, with D unresolved. Per the germline V gene, CDR1 is SGHRS and CDR2 is YFSETQ. V lost 7 bases to trimming and J lost 1 base, with 17 bases between them. This CDR3 contains 15 residues. CDR3 DNA sequence: TGCGCCAGCTCTCCTGCCCTTTCAGTCCAAGAGACCCAGTACTTC. This encodes CASSPALSVQETQYF.

The chain links TRBV5-4 to TRBJ2-5, with D unclear. V dropped 4 bases and J dropped 4 bases, with 14 bases sitting between them. Germline CDR1 reads SGHNT; CDR2 reads YYREEE (reference sequence). The CDR3 consists of 14 residues. CDR3 nucleotides: TGTGCCAGCAGCCCGGACCCGGCAGGAGAGACCCAGTACTTC. It specifies CASSPDPAGETQYF. Based on the CDR3 plus reference TRBV5-4 and TRBJ2-5, the full variable domain is ETGVTQSPTHLIKTRGQQVTLRCSSQSGHNTVSWYQQALGQGPQFIFQYYREEENGRGNFPPRFSGLQFPNYSSELNVNALELDDSALYLCASSPDPAGETQYFGPGTRLLVL.

The V call is TRBV6-5, the J call TRBJ2-4, with D possibly matching TRBD2 (5 bases). Germline lookup yields CDR1 MNHEY and CDR2 SVGAGI. The CDR3 is 13 amino acids. With 0 bases removed from V and 8 bases from J, the gap between germline ends came to 8 bases. CDR3 sequence reads: CASSYSRRDIQYF. The CDR3 DNA is TGTGCCAGCAGTTACTCAAGGCGGGACATTCAGTACTTC.

The rearrangement joins TRBV2 to TRBJ1-2, with D perhaps TRBD1 (5 bases). CDR3 size: 12 residues. Germline V CDR1 and CDR2: SNHLY, FYNNEI. Trimming pared 6 bases from V and 6 bases from J, leaving 11 bases between. The DNA for the CDR3 is TGTGCCAGCAGGGGGACGGACCATGGCTACACCTTC. Translated: CASRGTDHGYTF.

The CDR3 sequence: CASSYEDSYNSPLHF. As DNA, the CDR3 is TGTGCCAGCAGTTACGAGGACTCCTATAATTCACCCCTCCACTTT. The J gene is TRBJ1-6, the V gene TRBV6-5; unclear D gene. V lost 2 bases, J lost 0 bases, and 5 bases lay in between. Germline V gives CDR1 MNHEY, CDR2 SVGAGI. This CDR3 comprises 15 residues.

As to this clone: Within the sample, other DNA sequences also encode this same CDR3. This sequence joins TRBV30 and TRBJ1-5; possibly TRBD1 for D (5 bases). Per germline, CDR1 GTSNPN and CDR2 SVGIG (reference sequence). The CDR3 covers 13 residues. V shed 3 bases and J shed 2 bases, with 8 bases lying between them. In DNA, the CDR3 is TGTGCCTGGAGGGGGGTAGGCAATCAGCCCCAGCATTTT. Translation gives CAWRGVGNQPQHF. Using reference TRBV30 and TRBJ1-5 for the parts outside the CDR3, the full variable domain is SQTIHQWPATLVQPVGSPLSLECTVEGTSNPNLYWYRQAAGRGLQLLFYSVGIGQISSEVPQNLSASRPQDRQFILSSKKLLLSDSGFYLCAWRGVGNQPQHFGDGTRLSIL.

The chain is built from TRBV5-1 and TRBJ2-3; 9 positions agree with TRBD1. V trimming: 7 bases; J trimming: 5 bases; junction bases outside the gene matches: 5. Germline V gene sequence: CDR1 SGHRS, CDR2 YFSETQ. This CDR3 has 13 residues. The CDR3 nucleotides are TGCGCCAGCGGGGACAGGGCGGGAGATACGCAGTATTTT. Amino acid sequence: CASGDRAGDTQYF.

V and J are TRBV18 and TRBJ1-2, with 8 bases matching TRBD1. In germline, CDR1 is KGHSH, CDR2 LQKENI. V lost 6 bases to trimming and J lost 4 bases; unmatched junction nucleotides: 7. CDR3 length: 14 residues. In DNA form, the CDR3 reads TGTGCCAGCTCTCTCGACAGGGGCGGCTATGGCTACACCTTC. Translation: CASSLDRGGYGYTF.

J is TRBJ2-3 and V is TRBV28, with 7 bases that match TRBD1. This CDR3 region has 15 residues. The junction had 7 bases not matched to a gene; V was cut back by 5 bases and J by 2 bases. From germline, CDR1 is MDHEN and CDR2 SYDVKM. The CDR3 spells CASSPPDRATDTQYF. CDR3 coding DNA: TGTGCCAGCAGTCCACCAGACAGGGCCACAGATACGCAGTATTTT.

This clone was detected a few times. The rearrangement uses TRBV19 and TRBJ1-6, with 7 bases lining up with TRBD1. Germline V gene data show CDR1 as LNHDA and CDR2 as SQIVND (reference sequence). After removal of 5 bases from V and 7 bases from J, the junction contained 5 bases not matched to a gene. The CDR3 is 14 amino acids. Written as DNA, the CDR3 is TGTGCCAGTAGTTTCAGGGGGAACAATTCACCCCTCCACTTT. Amino acid sequence: CASSFRGNNSPLHF.

The chain joins TRBV6-6 to TRBJ1-1; D call uncertain. The germline V gene encodes CDR1 MNHNY and CDR2 SVGAGI (reference sequence). V gave up 3 bases and J gave up 6 bases, with 5 bases separating them. This CDR3 has 11 amino acids. The CDR3 DNA is TGTGCCAGCAGTTATATGGCTGAAGCTTTCTTT. Its protein product is CASSYMAEAFF.

This chain joins TRBV5-1 and TRBJ2-5; D is undetermined. Trimming left V 0 bases short and J 4 bases short, with 10 bases between. The germline gives CDR1 SGHRS, CDR2 YFSETQ. The CDR3 has 14 amino acids. The CDR3 loop is CASSLAGLGETQYF. The CDR3 DNA is TGCGCCAGCAGCTTGGCCGGGTTGGGAGAGACCCAGTACTTC.

This chain uses TRBV9 with TRBJ1-2, with D perhaps TRBD1 (6 bases). The CDR3 length is 15 residues. The ends were cut back, 3 bases at V and 4 bases at J, with 16 bases in the middle. CDR1 and CDR2 (germline): SGDLS, YYNGEE. The CDR3 DNA follows: TGTGCCAGCAGCGCCCTTGGGGGCGTATCCTATGGCTACACCTTC. This translates into CASSALGGVSYGYTF.

A few counts support this clone. The chain uses TRBV28 and TRBJ1-5; 7 bases are shared with TRBD1. The length of the CDR3 is 14 residues. With V trimmed by 7 bases and J by 7 bases, 10 bases remained unmatched. Germline values: CDR1 MDHEN, CDR2 SYDVKM. The CDR3 nucleotides read TGTGCCAGCACTGTGACAGGGAAAAGGCAGCCCCAGCATTTT. It translates to CASTVTGKRQPQHF.

A note on this clone: The same CDR3 is also encoded by other DNA sequences in this sample. This rearrangement joins TRBV7-2 to TRBJ2-7; 10 bases are a match to TRBD2. V gave up 1 base and J gave up 4 bases; unmatched junction bases: 4. The CDR3 runs to 15 residues. In germline, CDR1 is SGHTA, CDR2 FQGNSA. CDR3 protein: CASSLVTSGTYEQYF. The CDR3 region has the DNA TGTGCCAGCAGCTTAGTTACTAGCGGGACTTACGAGCAGTACTTC. Full variable domain (missing parts from reference TRBV7-2 and TRBJ2-7): GAGVSQSPSNKVTEKGKDVELRCDPISGHTALYWYRQSLGQGLEFLIYFQGNSAPDKSGLPSDRFSAERTGGSVSTLTIQRTQQEDSAVYLCASSLVTSGTYEQYFGPGTRLTVT.

The V gene is TRBV5-6, the J gene TRBJ2-4; 8 nucleotides align to TRBD1. The junction had 6 bases not matched to a gene; V was cut back by 7 bases and J by 3 bases. CDR1 is SGHDT and CDR2 is YYEEEE in the germline V gene. The CDR3 covers 14 residues. The CDR3 sequence: CASHRGDSKNIQYF. The CDR3 nucleotides are TGTGCCAGCCACAGGGGGGACAGCAAAAACATTCAGTACTTC.

The V gene is TRBV6-5, the J gene TRBJ2-7, with 8 positions matching TRBD1. The CDR3 spans 14 residues. Germline V lookup: CDR1 MNHEY, CDR2 SVGAGI. The trim removed 6 bases at V and 0 bases at J, leaving 4 bases unmatched. The CDR3 sequence: CASSWDRYSYEQYF. The CDR3 coding sequence is TGTGCCAGCAGCTGGGACAGGTACTCCTACGAGCAGTACTTC.

V is TRBV10-2 and J is TRBJ2-7; TRBD2 matches 8 bases. J was trimmed by 5 bases and V by 3 bases; bases with no gene match: 6. The germline CDR1 and CDR2 sequences are WSHSY and SAAADI. There are 14 residues in the CDR3. CDR3 sequence reads: CASSDREGLHEQYF. The CDR3, as DNA: TGCGCCAGCAGTGACCGGGAGGGCCTCCACGAGCAGTACTTC.

The rearrangement links TRBV6-1 to TRBJ2-1, with a possible D match to TRBD1 (5 bases). CDR3 length: 13 residues. The germline gives CDR1 MNHNS, CDR2 SASEGT. Trimming stripped 8 bases from V and 3 bases from J, with 11 bases between. For the CDR3, the DNA is TGTGCCAGCGCAGCAGGGATCTACAATGAGCAGTTCTTC. It is translated as CASAAGIYNEQFF.

With regard to this clone: This same CDR3 is encoded by further DNA sequences in the sample. The chain has TRBV5-4 and TRBJ1-2; TRBD1 matches 11 bases. The CDR3 covers 15 residues. Per the germline V gene, CDR1 is SGHNT and CDR2 is YYREEE (reference sequence). J lost 8 bases, V lost 0 bases, and 6 bases had no gene match. The chain's CDR3 is CASSLAGQGAGGYTF. Here the CDR3 DNA reads TGTGCCAGCAGCTTGGCCGGACAGGGGGCGGGAGGCTACACCTTC.